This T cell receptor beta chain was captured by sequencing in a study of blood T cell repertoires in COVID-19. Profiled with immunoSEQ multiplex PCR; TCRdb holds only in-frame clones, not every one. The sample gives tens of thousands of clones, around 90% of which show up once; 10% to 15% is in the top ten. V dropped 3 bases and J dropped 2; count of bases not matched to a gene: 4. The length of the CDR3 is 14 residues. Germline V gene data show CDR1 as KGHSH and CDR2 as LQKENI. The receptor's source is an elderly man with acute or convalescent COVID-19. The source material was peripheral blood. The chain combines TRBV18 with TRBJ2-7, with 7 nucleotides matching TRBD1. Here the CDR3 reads CASSPTGSPYEQYF. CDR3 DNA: TGTGCCAGCTCACCGACAGGGTCTCCCTACGAGCAGTACTTC.